The present TCR beta chain was sequenced within a study of T-cell reconstitution after alpha-beta-depleted transplantation in children. Study results and limitations: From surviving recipient T cells and thymic progenitors came the high day-60 TCRbeta diversity observed in some patients. T-cell counts and diversity at one year following transplant were attributed mainly to newly produced T cells. Alpha-beta T cells about two months after transplant reportedly derived from several hundred expanded graft clones.

At least ten counts were recorded for this clonotype. Its cognate antigen is unknown. For TCRbeta, the library was prepared with unique molecular identifiers. MiXCR, run by TCRdb on the PCR reads, gives a single entry per CDR3 protein. The sample has hundreds of thousands of distinct CDR3 sequences, roughly 13% seen once. Germline CDR1 reads DFQATT; CDR2 reads SNEGSKA (reference sequence). V shed 2 bases and J shed 3 bases, with 17 bases lying between them. The CDR3 contains 15 residues. J is TRBJ2-7 and V is TRBV20-1, with D possibly TRBD2 on 6 matching bases. The sample was PBMCs, mostly from graft donor cells, taken 360 days after TCRalphabeta/CD19-depleted stem cell transplant. The TCR originated in a male patient younger than 18 who had a stem cell transplant for acute myeloid leukemia, so the T cells may come from the graft donor. The CDR3 here is CSARRISGGNYEQYF. The CDR3 nucleotides read TGCAGTGCTAGACGTATAAGTGGCGGGAACTACGAGCAGTACTTC.